This is a list of T cell receptor beta chains from one sample in a study of control samples from healthy donors and cancer patients. The assay was immunoSEQ multiplex PCR, and TCRdb's table has in-frame clones only and misses some. Of over 80,000 clones detected, 79% appear once; the ten largest clones hold 10%. Sequencing was carried out using blood. The receptors come from a woman aged 30 to 39 in good health. The CDR3 runs from the conserved cysteine through the conserved F or W. D genes are given only for firm matches. Not every row has a clone size; where given, it reads once, few, many or a size class.

clone size: NA; D gene: NA; V gene: TRBV7-6; J gene: TRBJ2-3; CDR3 protein: CASSLARTDTQYF; CDR3 DNA: TGTGCCAGCAGCTTAGCTCGCACAGATACGCAGTATTTT
clone size: NA; D gene: NA; V gene: TRBV14; J gene: TRBJ1-2; CDR3 protein: CASSQGGLNYGYTF; CDR3 DNA: TGTGCCAGCAGCCAAGGTGGGCTAAACTATGGCTACACCTTC
clone size: once; D gene: TRBD2; V gene: TRBV7-8; J gene: TRBJ2-5; CDR3 protein: CASSPRASGGGETQYF; CDR3 DNA: TGTGCCAGCAGCCCCAGGGCTAGCGGGGGGGGAGAGACCCAGTACTTC
clone size: NA; D gene: NA; V gene: TRBV11-2; J gene: TRBJ2-5; CDR3 protein: CASSYSSTWYQETQYF; CDR3 DNA: TGTGCCAGCAGCTATTCTTCTACATGGTACCAAGAGACCCAGTACTTC
clone size: NA; D gene: NA; V gene: TRBV18; J gene: TRBJ1-4; CDR3 protein: CASSPATGGNEKLFF; CDR3 DNA: TGTGCCAGCTCACCAGCCACCGGAGGGAATGAAAAACTGTTTTTT
clone size: NA; D gene: TRBD1; V gene: TRBV5-1; J gene: TRBJ1-2; CDR3 protein: CASSLEQGGNYGYTF; CDR3 DNA: TGCGCCAGCAGCTTAGAACAGGGGGGGAACTATGGCTACACCTTC
clone size: NA; D gene: NA; V gene: TRBV18; J gene: TRBJ2-3; CDR3 protein: CASSPPSTDTQYF; CDR3 DNA: TGTGCCAGCTCACCTCCGAGCACAGATACGCAGTATTTT
clone size: NA; D gene: TRBD1; V gene: TRBV9; J gene: TRBJ2-7; CDR3 protein: CASSPAWTGDYEQYF; CDR3 DNA: TGTGCCAGCAGCCCCGCGTGGACAGGGGACTACGAGCAGTACTTC
clone size: NA; D gene: NA; V gene: TRBV11-1; J gene: TRBJ1-3; CDR3 protein: CASSSDASGNTIYF; CDR3 DNA: TGTGCCAGCAGCTCGGACGCCTCCGGAAACACCATATATTTT
clone size: NA; D gene: NA; V gene: TRBV5-8; J gene: TRBJ1-6; CDR3 protein: CASSLVGSRNSPLHF; CDR3 DNA: TGTGCCAGCAGCTTGGTGGGATCCCGTAATTCACCCCTCCACTTT
clone size: NA; D gene: NA; V gene: TRBV7-9; J gene: TRBJ1-1; CDR3 protein: CASDPRGAEAFF; CDR3 DNA: TGTGCCAGCGATCCCAGGGGCGCTGAAGCTTTCTTT
clone size: NA; D gene: NA; V gene: TRBV4-3; J gene: TRBJ2-7; CDR3 protein: CASSQENGLSYEQYF; CDR3 DNA: TGCGCCAGCAGCCAAGAGAACGGCCTCTCCTACGAGCAGTACTTC
clone size: NA; D gene: NA; V gene: TRBV5-6; J gene: TRBJ1-2; CDR3 protein: CASSLVGGKYGYTF; CDR3 DNA: TGTGCCAGCAGCTTGGTAGGAGGGAAGTATGGCTACACCTTC
clone size: once; D gene: TRBD1; V gene: TRBV19; J gene: TRBJ1-1; CDR3 protein: CASSPRAGGLNTEAFF; CDR3 DNA: TGTGCCAGTAGTCCTCGGGCAGGGGGCTTGAACACTGAAGCTTTCTTT
clone size: NA; D gene: NA; V gene: TRBV30; J gene: TRBJ1-1; CDR3 protein: CAWNRGSEAFF; CDR3 DNA: TGTGCCTGGAATCGAGGCAGTGAAGCTTTCTTT
clone size: NA; D gene: TRBD1; V gene: TRBV10-1; J gene: TRBJ1-4; CDR3 protein: CASSTGQGKGEKLFF; CDR3 DNA: TGCGCCAGCAGTACCGGACAGGGGAAGGGGGAAAAACTGTTTTTT
clone size: NA; D gene: NA; V gene: TRBV27; J gene: TRBJ1-3; CDR3 protein: CASSLTASSGNTIYF; CDR3 DNA: TGTGCCAGCAGTTTGACAGCCAGCTCTGGAAACACCATATATTTT
clone size: NA; D gene: NA; V gene: TRBV6-1; J gene: TRBJ1-2; CDR3 protein: CASSEREGGYGYTF; CDR3 DNA: TGTGCCAGCAGTGAAAGGGAGGGCGGGTATGGCTACACCTTC
clone size: NA; D gene: NA; V gene: TRBV6-5; J gene: TRBJ2-7; CDR3 protein: CASSYGMPGIVYEQYF; CDR3 DNA: TGTGCCAGCAGTTACGGTATGCCAGGGATTGTCTACGAGCAGTACTTC
clone size: once; D gene: NA; V gene: TRBV4-1; J gene: TRBJ2-7; CDR3 protein: CASSLGTTEQYF; CDR3 DNA: TGCGCCAGCAGCCTCGGGACAACCGAGCAGTACTTC
clone size: NA; D gene: TRBD1; V gene: TRBV5-1; J gene: TRBJ2-5; CDR3 protein: CASSPGQGGATQYF; CDR3 DNA: TGCGCCAGCAGCCCGGGACAGGGAGGCGCGACCCAGTACTTC
clone size: NA; D gene: TRBD2; V gene: TRBV7-2; J gene: TRBJ2-7; CDR3 protein: CASSSTGTSGGPFYEQYF; CDR3 DNA: TGTGCCAGCAGCTCGACCGGGACTAGCGGGGGTCCTTTCTACGAGCAGTACTTC
clone size: NA; D gene: NA; V gene: TRBV19; J gene: TRBJ2-3; CDR3 protein: CASSIAGRLTDTQYF; CDR3 DNA: TGTGCCAGTAGTATTGCGGGGAGGCTCACAGATACGCAGTATTTT
clone size: once; D gene: NA; V gene: TRBV5-1; J gene: TRBJ1-4; CDR3 protein: CASRATTSTNEKLFF; CDR3 DNA: TGCGCCAGCCGAGCTACGACCTCAACTAATGAAAAACTGTTTTTT
clone size: NA; D gene: NA; V gene: TRBV27; J gene: TRBJ2-7; CDR3 protein: CASNDGGPGEQYF; CDR3 DNA: TGTGCCAGCAACGATGGAGGCCCGGGCGAGCAGTACTTC
clone size: NA; D gene: TRBD1; V gene: TRBV19; J gene: TRBJ2-1; CDR3 protein: CASSPNPGVGGKNEQFF; CDR3 DNA: TGTGCCAGTAGCCCAAACCCCGGGGTAGGGGGCAAGAATGAGCAGTTCTTC
clone size: NA; D gene: TRBD1; V gene: TRBV4-2; J gene: TRBJ2-7; CDR3 protein: CASSQTTGVDEQYF; CDR3 DNA: TGTGCCAGCAGCCAAACGACAGGGGTCGACGAGCAGTACTTC
clone size: NA; D gene: NA; V gene: TRBV6-2/TRBV6-3; J gene: TRBJ2-1; CDR3 protein: CASSRHGNEQFF; CDR3 DNA: TGTGCCAGCAGTCGACATGGAAATGAGCAGTTCTTC
clone size: NA; D gene: NA; V gene: TRBV5-5; J gene: TRBJ1-1; CDR3 protein: CASSLGVGEAFF; CDR3 DNA: TGTGCCAGCAGCTTGGGTGTGGGAGAAGCTTTCTTT
clone size: NA; D gene: NA; V gene: TRBV19; J gene: TRBJ1-1; CDR3 protein: CASSIVGGTEAFF; CDR3 DNA: TGTGCCAGTAGTATAGTGGGTGGCACTGAAGCTTTCTTT
clone size: few; D gene: NA; V gene: TRBV11-2; J gene: TRBJ1-2; CDR3 protein: CASSSGRNGYTF; CDR3 DNA: TGTGCCAGCAGTTCTGGCAGGAACGGCTACACCTTC
clone size: NA; D gene: TRBD2; V gene: TRBV25-1; J gene: TRBJ2-7; CDR3 protein: CASSAGEGEQYF; CDR3 DNA: TGTGCCAGCAGTGCCGGGGAGGGCGAGCAGTACTTC
clone size: NA; D gene: TRBD1; V gene: TRBV5-1; J gene: TRBJ1-4; CDR3 protein: CASTAGGVVTNEKLFF; CDR3 DNA: TGCGCCAGCACTGCAGGGGGTGTTGTAACTAATGAAAAACTGTTTTTT
clone size: NA; D gene: TRBD2; V gene: TRBV7-6; J gene: TRBJ2-7; CDR3 protein: CASSARGGGYEQYF; CDR3 DNA: TGTGCCAGCAGCGCAAGGGGCGGGGGCTACGAGCAGTACTTC
clone size: NA; D gene: NA; V gene: TRBV27; J gene: TRBJ1-5; CDR3 protein: CASSSGVGNQPQHF; CDR3 DNA: TGTGCCAGCAGTTCGGGAGTCGGCAATCAGCCCCAGCATTTT
clone size: NA; D gene: NA; V gene: TRBV6-1; J gene: TRBJ2-7; CDR3 protein: CASSELGTSYEQYF; CDR3 DNA: TGTGCCAGCAGTGAACTAGGGACATCTTACGAGCAGTACTTC
clone size: once; D gene: NA; V gene: TRBV12-3/TRBV12-4; J gene: TRBJ1-6; CDR3 protein: CASSLNGNSPLHF; CDR3 DNA: TGTGCCAGCAGTTTAAACGGAAATTCACCCCTCCACTTT
clone size: NA; D gene: TRBD2; V gene: TRBV5-1; J gene: TRBJ2-2; CDR3 protein: CASSSTPSGGTNTGELFF; CDR3 DNA: TGCGCCAGCAGCTCTACCCCTAGCGGGGGTACTAACACCGGGGAGCTGTTTTTT
clone size: NA; D gene: NA; V gene: TRBV30; J gene: TRBJ1-4; CDR3 protein: CAWGSNNEKLFF; CDR3 DNA: TGTGCCTGGGGGAGTAACAATGAAAAACTGTTTTTT
clone size: NA; D gene: NA; V gene: TRBV10-3; J gene: TRBJ1-1; CDR3 protein: CATKPQGNTEAFF; CDR3 DNA: TGTGCCACCAAGCCACAGGGCAACACTGAAGCTTTCTTT
clone size: NA; D gene: NA; V gene: TRBV18; J gene: TRBJ1-1; CDR3 protein: CASSIWPYTEAFF; CDR3 DNA: TGTGCCAGCTCCATTTGGCCGTACACTGAAGCTTTCTTT
clone size: NA; D gene: NA; V gene: TRBV5-1; J gene: TRBJ2-5; CDR3 protein: CASSNQETQYF; CDR3 DNA: TGCGCCAGCAGCAACCAAGAGACCCAGTACTTC
clone size: NA; D gene: NA; V gene: TRBV6-1; J gene: TRBJ1-2; CDR3 protein: CASSERGSLYGYTF; CDR3 DNA: TGTGCCAGCAGTGAAAGGGGGTCACTCTATGGCTACACCTTC
clone size: once; D gene: NA; V gene: TRBV6-2/TRBV6-3; J gene: TRBJ2-7; CDR3 protein: CASSPGTWISEQYF; CDR3 DNA: TGTGCCAGCAGTCCCGGGACATGGATCTCCGAGCAGTACTTC
clone size: once; D gene: NA; V gene: TRBV30; J gene: TRBJ1-3; CDR3 protein: CAWRSGQGTPSGNTIYF; CDR3 DNA: TGTGCCTGGAGATCCGGGCAGGGGACCCCCTCTGGAAACACCATATATTTT
clone size: few; D gene: NA; V gene: TRBV4-3; J gene: TRBJ1-6; CDR3 protein: CASSPGGQGRESPLHF; CDR3 DNA: TGCGCCAGCAGCCCCGGCGGGCAGGGGAGGGAATCACCCCTCCACTTT